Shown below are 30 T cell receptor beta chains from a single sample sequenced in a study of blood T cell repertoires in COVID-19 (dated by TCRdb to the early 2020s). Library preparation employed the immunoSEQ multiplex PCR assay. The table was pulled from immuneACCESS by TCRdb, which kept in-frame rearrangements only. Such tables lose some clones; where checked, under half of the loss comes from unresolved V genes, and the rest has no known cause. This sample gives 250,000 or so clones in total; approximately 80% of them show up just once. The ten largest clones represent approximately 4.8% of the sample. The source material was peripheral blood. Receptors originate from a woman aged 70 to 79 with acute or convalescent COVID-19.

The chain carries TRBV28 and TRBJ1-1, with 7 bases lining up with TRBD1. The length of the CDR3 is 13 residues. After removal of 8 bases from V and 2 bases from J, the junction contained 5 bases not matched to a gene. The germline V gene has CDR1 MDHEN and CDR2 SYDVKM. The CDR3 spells CASSPGGNTEAFF. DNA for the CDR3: TGTGCCAGCTCCCCAGGGGGAAACACTGAAGCTTTCTTT.

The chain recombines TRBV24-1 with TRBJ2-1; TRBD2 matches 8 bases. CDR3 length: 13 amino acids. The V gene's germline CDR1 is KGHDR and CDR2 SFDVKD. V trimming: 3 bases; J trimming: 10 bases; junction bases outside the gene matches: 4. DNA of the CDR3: TGTGCCACCAGTGATCGAGCTAGCGGGGAGCAGTTCTTC. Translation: CATSDRASGEQFF.

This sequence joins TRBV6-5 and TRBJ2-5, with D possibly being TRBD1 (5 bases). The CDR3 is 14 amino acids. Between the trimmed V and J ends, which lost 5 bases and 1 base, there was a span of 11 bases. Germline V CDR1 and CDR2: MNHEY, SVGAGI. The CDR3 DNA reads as TGTGCCAGCAGTCCCAGGGTAGGCCAAGAGACCCAGTACTTC. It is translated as CASSPRVGQETQYF.

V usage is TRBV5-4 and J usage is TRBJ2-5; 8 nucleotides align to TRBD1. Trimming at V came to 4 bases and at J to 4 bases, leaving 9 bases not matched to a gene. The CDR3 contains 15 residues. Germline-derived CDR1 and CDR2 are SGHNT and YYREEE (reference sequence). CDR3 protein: CASSPRGQNRETQYF. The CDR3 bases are TGTGCCAGCAGCCCCAGGGGGCAGAACCGAGAGACCCAGTACTTC.

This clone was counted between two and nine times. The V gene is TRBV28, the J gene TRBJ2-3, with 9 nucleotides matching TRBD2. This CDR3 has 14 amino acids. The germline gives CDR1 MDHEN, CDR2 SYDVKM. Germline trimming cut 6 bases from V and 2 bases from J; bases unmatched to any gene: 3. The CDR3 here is CASSSSGVTDTQYF. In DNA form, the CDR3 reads TGTGCCAGCAGCTCTAGCGGGGTCACAGATACGCAGTATTTT.

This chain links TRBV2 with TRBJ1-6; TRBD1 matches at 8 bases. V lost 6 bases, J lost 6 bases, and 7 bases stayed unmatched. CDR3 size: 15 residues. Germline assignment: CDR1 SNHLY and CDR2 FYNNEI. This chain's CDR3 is CASSLTGAGNSPLHF. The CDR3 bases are TGTGCCAGCAGCTTGACAGGGGCGGGTAATTCACCCCTCCACTTT.

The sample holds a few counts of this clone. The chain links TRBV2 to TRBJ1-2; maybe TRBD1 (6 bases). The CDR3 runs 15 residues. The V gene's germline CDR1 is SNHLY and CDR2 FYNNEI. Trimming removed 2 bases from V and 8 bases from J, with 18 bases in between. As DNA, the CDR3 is TGTGCCAGCAGTGAAATGAACCTAGGGGGAGAGGGCTACACCTTC. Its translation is CASSEMNLGGEGYTF.

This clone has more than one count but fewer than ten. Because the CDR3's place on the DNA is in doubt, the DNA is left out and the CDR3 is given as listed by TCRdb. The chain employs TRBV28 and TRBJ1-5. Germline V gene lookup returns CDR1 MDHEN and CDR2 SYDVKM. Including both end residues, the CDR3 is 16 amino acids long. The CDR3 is CASSSSGLSRLQPQHF.

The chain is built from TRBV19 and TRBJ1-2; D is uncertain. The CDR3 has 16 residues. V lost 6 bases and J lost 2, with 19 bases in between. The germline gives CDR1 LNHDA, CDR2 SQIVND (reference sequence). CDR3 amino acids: CASSSTPGGLNYGYTF. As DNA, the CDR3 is TGTGCCAGTAGCTCCACCCCCGGCGGTTTAAACTATGGCTACACCTTC.

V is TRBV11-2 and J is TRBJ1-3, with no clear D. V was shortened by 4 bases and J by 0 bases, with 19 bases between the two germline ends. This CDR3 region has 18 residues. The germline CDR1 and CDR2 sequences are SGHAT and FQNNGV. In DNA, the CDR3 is TGTGCCAGCAGCTCAACACGGCCGGGATGGGGCTCTGGAAACACCATATATTTT. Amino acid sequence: CASSSTRPGWGSGNTIYF. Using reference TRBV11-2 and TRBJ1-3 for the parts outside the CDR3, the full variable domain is EAGVAQSPRYKIIEKRQSVAFWCNPISGHATLYWYQQILGQGPKLLIQFQNNGVVDDSQLPKDRFSAERLKGVDSTLKIQPAKLEDSAVYLCASSSTRPGWGSGNTIYFGEGSWLTVV.

The CDR3 DNA sequence: TGTGCCAGCAGCTTGGAGGGCGGGGGCCCTATACTGTACTTC. Its protein is CASSLEGGGPILYF. The chain is built from TRBV5-6 and TRBJ2-5; TRBD2 is a possible D gene (7 bases). V shed 0 bases and J shed 13 bases, with 19 bases lying between them. The CDR3 consists of 14 residues. Germline V gene sequence: CDR1 SGHDT, CDR2 YYEEEE.

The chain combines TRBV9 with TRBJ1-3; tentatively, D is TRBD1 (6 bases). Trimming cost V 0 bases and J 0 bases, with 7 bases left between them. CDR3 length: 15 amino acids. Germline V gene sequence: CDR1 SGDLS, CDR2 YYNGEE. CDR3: CASSVGDTSGNTIYF. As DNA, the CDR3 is TGTGCCAGCAGCGTAGGGGACACCTCTGGAAACACCATATATTTT.

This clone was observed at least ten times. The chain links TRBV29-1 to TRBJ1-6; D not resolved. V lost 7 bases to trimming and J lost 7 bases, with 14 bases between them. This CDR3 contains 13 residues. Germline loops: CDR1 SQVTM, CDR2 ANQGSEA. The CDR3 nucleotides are TGCAGCGCCGCGATCAGCGCCAATTCACCCCTCCACTTT. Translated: CSAAISANSPLHF.

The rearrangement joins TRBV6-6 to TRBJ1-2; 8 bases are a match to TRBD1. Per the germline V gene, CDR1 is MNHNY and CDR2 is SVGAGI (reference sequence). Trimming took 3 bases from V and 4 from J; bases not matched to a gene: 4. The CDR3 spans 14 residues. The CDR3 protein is CASSYGDRSYGYTF. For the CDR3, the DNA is TGTGCCAGCAGTTATGGGGACAGGAGCTATGGCTACACCTTC.

The CDR3 reads CASRPDRGGSPLHF. The CDR3 nucleotides are TGTGCCAGCAGACCGGACAGGGGAGGTTCACCCCTCCACTTT. The V and J genes are TRBV7-8 and TRBJ1-6, with 9 bases lining up with TRBD1. The trim removed 6 bases at V and 9 bases at J, leaving 6 bases unmatched. CDR1 SGHVS and CDR2 FQNEAQ come from the germline V gene. This CDR3 has 14 residues.

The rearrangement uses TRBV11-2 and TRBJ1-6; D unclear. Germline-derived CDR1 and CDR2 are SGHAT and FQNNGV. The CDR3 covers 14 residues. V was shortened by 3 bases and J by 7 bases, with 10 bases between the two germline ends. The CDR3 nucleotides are TGTGCCAGCAGCTTCTACAGAAGGAATTCACCCCTCCACTTT. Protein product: CASSFYRRNSPLHF. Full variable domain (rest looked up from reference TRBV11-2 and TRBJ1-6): EAGVAQSPRYKIIEKRQSVAFWCNPISGHATLYWYQQILGQGPKLLIQFQNNGVVDDSQLPKDRFSAERLKGVDSTLKIQPAKLEDSAVYLCASSFYRRNSPLHFGNGTRLTVT.

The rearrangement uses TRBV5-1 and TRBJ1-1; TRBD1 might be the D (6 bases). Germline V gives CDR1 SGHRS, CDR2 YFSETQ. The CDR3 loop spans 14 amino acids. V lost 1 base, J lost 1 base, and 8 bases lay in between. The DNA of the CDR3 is TGCGCCAGCAGCTTGAGGACAGCGAACACTGAAGCTTTCTTT. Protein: CASSLRTANTEAFF. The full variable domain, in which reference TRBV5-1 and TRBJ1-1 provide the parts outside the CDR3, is KAGVTQTPRYLIKTRGQQVTLSCSPISGHRSVSWYQQTPGQGLQFLFEYFSETQRNKGNFPGRFSGRQFSNSRSEMNVSTLELGDSALYLCASSLRTANTEAFFGQGTRLTVV.

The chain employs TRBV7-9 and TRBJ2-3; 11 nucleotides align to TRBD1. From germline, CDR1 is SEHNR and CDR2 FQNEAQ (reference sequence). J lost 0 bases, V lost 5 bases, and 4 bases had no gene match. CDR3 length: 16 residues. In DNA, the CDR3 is TGTGCCAGCAGCGCGGGACAGGGGGGCAGCACAGATACGCAGTATTTT. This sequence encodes CASSAGQGGSTDTQYF.

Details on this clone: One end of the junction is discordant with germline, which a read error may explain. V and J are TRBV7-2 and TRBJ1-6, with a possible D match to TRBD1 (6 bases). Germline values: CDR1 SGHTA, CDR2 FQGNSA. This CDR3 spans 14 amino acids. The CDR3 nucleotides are TGTGCCAGCAGCTTTCAGGGGCCTAGTTCAACCCTCCACTTT. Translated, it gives CASSFQGPSSTLHF.

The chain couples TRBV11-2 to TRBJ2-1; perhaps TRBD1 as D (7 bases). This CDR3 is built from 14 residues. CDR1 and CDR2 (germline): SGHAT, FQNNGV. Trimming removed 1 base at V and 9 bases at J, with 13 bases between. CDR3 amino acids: CASSLVRQGGEQFF. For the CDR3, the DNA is TGTGCCAGCAGCTTAGTCCGACAGGGAGGTGAGCAGTTCTTC.

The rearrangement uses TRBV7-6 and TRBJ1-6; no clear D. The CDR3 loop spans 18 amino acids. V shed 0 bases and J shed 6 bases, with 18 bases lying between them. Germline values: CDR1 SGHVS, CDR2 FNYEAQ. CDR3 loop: CASSLARKGIGVNSPLHF. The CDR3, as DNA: TGTGCCAGCAGCTTAGCCCGTAAGGGCATCGGGGTTAATTCACCCCTCCACTTT.

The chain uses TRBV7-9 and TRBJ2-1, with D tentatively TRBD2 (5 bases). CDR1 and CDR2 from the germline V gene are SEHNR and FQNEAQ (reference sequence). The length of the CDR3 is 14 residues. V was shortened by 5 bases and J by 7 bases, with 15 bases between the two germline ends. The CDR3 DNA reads TGTGCCAGCAGCCTATCTGGCGGGTCGAATGAGCAGTTCTTC. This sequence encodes CASSLSGGSNEQFF.

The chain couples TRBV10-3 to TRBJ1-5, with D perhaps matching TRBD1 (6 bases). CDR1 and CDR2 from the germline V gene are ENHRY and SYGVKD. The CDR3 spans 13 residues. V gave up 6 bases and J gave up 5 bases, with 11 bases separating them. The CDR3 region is CAIRGTGYQPQHF. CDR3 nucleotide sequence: TGTGCCATCAGGGGAACAGGGTATCAGCCCCAGCATTTT.

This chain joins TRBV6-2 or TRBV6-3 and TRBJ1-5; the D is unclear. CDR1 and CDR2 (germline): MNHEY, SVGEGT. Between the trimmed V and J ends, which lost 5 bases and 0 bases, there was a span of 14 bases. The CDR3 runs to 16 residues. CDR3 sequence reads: CASSLFSLYSNQPQHF. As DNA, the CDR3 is TGTGCCAGCAGTCTATTTTCGTTGTATAGCAATCAGCCCCAGCATTTT.

The CDR3 DNA follows: TGTGCCAGCAGCTTCCGGGTGAACACTGAAGCTTTCTTT. This sequence encodes CASSFRVNTEAFF. The genes are TRBV5-5 and TRBJ1-1; no clear D. The CDR3 has 13 amino acids. V lost 2 bases to trimming and J lost 0 bases, with 5 bases between them. Per the germline V gene, CDR1 is SGHKS and CDR2 is YYEKEE (reference sequence).

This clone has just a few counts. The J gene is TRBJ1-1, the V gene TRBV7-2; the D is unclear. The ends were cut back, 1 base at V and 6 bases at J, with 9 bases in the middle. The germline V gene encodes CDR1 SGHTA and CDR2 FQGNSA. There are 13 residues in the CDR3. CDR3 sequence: CASSLVTPPEAFF. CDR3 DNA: TGTGCCAGCAGCTTAGTGACACCTCCTGAAGCTTTCTTT.

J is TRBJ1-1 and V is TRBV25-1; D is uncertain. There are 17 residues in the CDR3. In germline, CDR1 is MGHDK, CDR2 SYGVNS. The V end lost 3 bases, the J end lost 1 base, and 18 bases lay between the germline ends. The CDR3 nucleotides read TGTGCCAGCAGTGACCCTGATACAATCGGGAAGAACACTGAAGCTTTCTTT. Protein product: CASSDPDTIGKNTEAFF.

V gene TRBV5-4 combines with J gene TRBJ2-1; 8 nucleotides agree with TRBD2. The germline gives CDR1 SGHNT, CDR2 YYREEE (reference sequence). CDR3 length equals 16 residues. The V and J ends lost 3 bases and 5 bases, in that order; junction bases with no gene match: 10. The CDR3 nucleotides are TGTGCCAGCAGCTGGGAAGCGGGGGCTGGCGACAATGAGCAGTTCTTC. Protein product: CASSWEAGAGDNEQFF.

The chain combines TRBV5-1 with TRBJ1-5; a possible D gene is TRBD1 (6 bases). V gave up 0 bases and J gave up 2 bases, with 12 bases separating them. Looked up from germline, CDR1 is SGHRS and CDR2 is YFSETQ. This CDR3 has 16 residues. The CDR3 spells CASSLGTGNRNQPQHF. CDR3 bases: TGCGCCAGCAGCTTGGGAACAGGGAATCGCAATCAGCCCCAGCATTTT.

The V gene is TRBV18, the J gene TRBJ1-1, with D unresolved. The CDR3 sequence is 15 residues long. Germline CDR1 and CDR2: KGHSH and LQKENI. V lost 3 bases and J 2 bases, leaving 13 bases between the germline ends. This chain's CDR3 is CASSPADNTNTEAFF. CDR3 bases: TGTGCCAGCTCACCGGCAGACAATACTAACACTGAAGCTTTCTTT.